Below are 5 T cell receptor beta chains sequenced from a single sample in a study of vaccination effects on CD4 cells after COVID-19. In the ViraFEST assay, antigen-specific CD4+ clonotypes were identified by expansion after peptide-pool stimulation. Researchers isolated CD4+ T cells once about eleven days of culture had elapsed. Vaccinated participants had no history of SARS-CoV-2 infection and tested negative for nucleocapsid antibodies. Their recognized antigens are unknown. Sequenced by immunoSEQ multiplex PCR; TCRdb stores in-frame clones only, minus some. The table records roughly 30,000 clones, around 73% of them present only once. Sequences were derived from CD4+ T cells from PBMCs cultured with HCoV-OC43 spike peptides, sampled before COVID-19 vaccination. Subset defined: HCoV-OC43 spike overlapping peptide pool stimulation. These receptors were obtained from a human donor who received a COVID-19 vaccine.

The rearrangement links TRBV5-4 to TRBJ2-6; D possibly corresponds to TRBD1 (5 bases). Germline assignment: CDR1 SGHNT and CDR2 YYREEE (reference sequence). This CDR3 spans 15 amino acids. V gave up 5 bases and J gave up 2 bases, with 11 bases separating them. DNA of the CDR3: TGTGCCAGCAGACCGAAGACAGCTGGGGCCAACGTCCTGACTTTC. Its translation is CASRPKTAGANVLTF.

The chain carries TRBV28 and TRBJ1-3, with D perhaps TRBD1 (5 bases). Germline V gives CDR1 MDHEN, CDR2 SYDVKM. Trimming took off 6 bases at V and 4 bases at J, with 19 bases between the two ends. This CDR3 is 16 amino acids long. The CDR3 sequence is CASSYAGKGFGNTIYF. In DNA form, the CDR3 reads TGTGCCAGCAGCTACGCAGGGAAGGGTTTCGGAAACACCATATATTTT.

CDR3 in DNA: TGTGCCAGCAGCCAAGGGACGGCAATTAATGAAAAACTGTTTTTT. This translates into CASSQGTAINEKLFF. The gene calls are TRBV14 and TRBJ1-4; no definite D call. This CDR3 has 15 residues. Looked up from germline, CDR1 is SGHDN and CDR2 is FVKESK. V dropped 1 base and J dropped 4 bases, with 10 bases sitting between them.

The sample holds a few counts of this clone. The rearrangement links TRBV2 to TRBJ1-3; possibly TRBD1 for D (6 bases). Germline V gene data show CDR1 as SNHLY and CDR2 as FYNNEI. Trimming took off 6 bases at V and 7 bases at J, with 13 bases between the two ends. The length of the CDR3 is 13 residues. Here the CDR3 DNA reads TGTGCCAGCAGAGTGGGGGCGAGTAACACCATATATTTT. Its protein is CASRVGASNTIYF.

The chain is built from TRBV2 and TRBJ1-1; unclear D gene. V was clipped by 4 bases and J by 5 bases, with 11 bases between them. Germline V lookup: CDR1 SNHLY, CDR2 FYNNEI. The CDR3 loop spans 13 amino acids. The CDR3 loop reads CASSVQVGTEAFF. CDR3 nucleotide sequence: TGTGCCAGCAGTGTCCAGGTTGGGACTGAAGCTTTCTTT. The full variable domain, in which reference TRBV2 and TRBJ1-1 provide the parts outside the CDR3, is EPEVTQTPSHQVTQMGQEVILRCVPISNHLYFYWYRQILGQKVEFLVSFYNNEISEKSEIFDDQFSVERPDGSNFTLKIRSTKLEDSAMYFCASSVQVGTEAFFGQGTRLTVV.